The 3 T cell receptor beta chains in this list originate from one sample, sequenced in a study of CD8 T cells in Susac syndrome. Random hexamers were used to reverse transcribe an amount of about 0.45 to 1 ug RNA. Via MiXCR, TCRdb re-called the immunoSEQ multiplex PCR reads, giving one row per CDR3 protein. Seen here are about 250,000 distinct CDR3 sequences, just over 90% observed once, and the top ten hold around 0.07%. The sequencing input was CD4+ T cells from PBMCs. These receptors all come from a human donor with multiple sclerosis.

The J gene is TRBJ2-2, the V gene TRBV12-3 or TRBV12-4; 8 nucleotides match TRBD2. The CDR3 contains 14 residues. For the CDR3, the DNA is TGTGCTTCGTGGAGCGGGGGACCTACCGGGGAGCTGTTTTTT. Its protein is CASWSGGPTGELFF.

This clonotype was seen once. The chain uses TRBV10-2 and TRBJ2-7; D unresolved. V lost 3 bases to trimming and J lost 2 bases, with 5 bases between them. Germline CDR1 and CDR2: WSHSY and SAAADI. The CDR3 loop spans 12 amino acids. The CDR3 sequence is CASSDMAYEQYF. CDR3 DNA: TGCGCCAGCAGTGACATGGCCTACGAGCAGTACTTC.

The chain uses TRBV30 and TRBJ2-3, with D perhaps given as TRBD1 or TRBD2 (5 bases each). Trimming cost V 0 bases and J 6 bases, with 10 bases left between them. From germline, CDR1 is GTSNPN and CDR2 SVGIG (reference sequence). The CDR3 consists of 13 residues. CDR3 sequence reads: CAWSVPGADTQYF. DNA for the CDR3: TGTGCCTGGAGTGTACCCGGGGCGGATACGCAGTATTTT.